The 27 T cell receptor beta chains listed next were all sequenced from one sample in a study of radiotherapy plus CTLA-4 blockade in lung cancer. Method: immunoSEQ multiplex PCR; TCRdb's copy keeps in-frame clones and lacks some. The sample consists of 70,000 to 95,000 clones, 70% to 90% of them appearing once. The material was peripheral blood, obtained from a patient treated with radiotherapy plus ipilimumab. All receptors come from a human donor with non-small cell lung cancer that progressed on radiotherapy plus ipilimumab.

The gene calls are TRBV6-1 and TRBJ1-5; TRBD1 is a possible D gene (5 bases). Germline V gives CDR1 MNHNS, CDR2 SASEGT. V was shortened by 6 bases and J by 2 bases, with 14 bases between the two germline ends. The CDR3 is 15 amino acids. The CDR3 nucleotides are TGTGCCAGCAGCGTAGGGGAAGTCGGCAATCAGCCCCAGCATTTT. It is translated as CASSVGEVGNQPQHF.

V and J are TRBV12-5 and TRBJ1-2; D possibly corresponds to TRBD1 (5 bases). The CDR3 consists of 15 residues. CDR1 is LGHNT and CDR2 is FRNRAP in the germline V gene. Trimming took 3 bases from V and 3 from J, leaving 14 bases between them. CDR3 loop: CASGFLRGGDYGYTF. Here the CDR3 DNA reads TGTGCTAGTGGTTTCCTTCGCGGGGGGGACTATGGCTACACCTTC. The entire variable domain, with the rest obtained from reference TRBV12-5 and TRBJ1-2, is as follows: DARVTQTPRHKVTEMGQEVTMRCQPILGHNTVFWYRQTMMQGLELLAYFRNRAPLDDSGMPKDRFSAEMPDATLATLKIQPSEPRDSAVYFCASGFLRGGDYGYTFGSGTRLTVV.

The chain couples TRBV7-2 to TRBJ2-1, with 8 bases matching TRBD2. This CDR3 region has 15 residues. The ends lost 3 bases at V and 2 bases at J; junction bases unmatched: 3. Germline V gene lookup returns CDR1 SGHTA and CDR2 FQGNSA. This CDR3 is CASSFRTSPYNEQFF. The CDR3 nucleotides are TGTGCCAGCAGCTTTCGGACTAGCCCCTACAATGAGCAGTTCTTC.

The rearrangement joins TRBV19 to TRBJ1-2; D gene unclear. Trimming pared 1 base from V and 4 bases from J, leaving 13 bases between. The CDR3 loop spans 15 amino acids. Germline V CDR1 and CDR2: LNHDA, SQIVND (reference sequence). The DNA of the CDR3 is TGTGCCAGTAGTATAGGATCGGGGAAACTCTATGGCTACACCTTC. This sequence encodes CASSIGSGKLYGYTF.

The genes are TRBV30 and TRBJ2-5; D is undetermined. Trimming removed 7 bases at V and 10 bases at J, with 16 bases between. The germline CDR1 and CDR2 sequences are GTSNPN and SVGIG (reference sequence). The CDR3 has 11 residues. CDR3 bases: TGTGCCTACCTGGGATTTGGAGACCAGTACTTC. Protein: CAYLGFGDQYF.

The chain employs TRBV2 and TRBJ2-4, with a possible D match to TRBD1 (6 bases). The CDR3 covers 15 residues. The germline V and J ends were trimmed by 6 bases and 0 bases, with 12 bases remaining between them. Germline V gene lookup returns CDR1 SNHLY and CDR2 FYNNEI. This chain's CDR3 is CASRYRVAAKNIQYF. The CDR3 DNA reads TGTGCCAGCAGATACAGGGTCGCAGCCAAAAACATTCAGTACTTC.

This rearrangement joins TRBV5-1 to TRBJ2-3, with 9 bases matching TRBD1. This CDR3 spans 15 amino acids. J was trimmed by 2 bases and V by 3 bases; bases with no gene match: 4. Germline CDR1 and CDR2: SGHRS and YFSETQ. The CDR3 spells CASSWGQGNTDTQYF. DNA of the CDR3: TGCGCCAGCAGCTGGGGACAGGGCAACACAGATACGCAGTATTTT.

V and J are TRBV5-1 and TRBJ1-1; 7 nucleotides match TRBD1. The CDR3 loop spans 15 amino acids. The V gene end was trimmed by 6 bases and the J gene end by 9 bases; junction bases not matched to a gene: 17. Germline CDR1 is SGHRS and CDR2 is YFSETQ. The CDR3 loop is CASKGDSSLGEKAFF. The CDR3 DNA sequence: TGCGCCAGCAAAGGGGACAGTTCCTTGGGGGAAAAAGCTTTCTTT. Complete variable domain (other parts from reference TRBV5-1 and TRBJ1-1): KAGVTQTPRYLIKTRGQQVTLSCSPISGHRSVSWYQQTPGQGLQFLFEYFSETQRNKGNFPGRFSGRQFSNSRSEMNVSTLELGDSALYLCASKGDSSLGEKAFFGQGTRLTVV.

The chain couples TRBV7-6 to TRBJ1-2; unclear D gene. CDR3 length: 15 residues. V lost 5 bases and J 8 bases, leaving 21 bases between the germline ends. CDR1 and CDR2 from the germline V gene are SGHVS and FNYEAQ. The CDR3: CASSRDRGGRAGYTF. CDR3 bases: TGTGCCAGCAGCCGGGATCGTGGCGGCCGAGCGGGCTACACCTTC.

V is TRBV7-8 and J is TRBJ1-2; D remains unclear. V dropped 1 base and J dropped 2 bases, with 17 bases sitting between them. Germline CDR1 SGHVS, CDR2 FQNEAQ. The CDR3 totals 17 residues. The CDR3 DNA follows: TGTGCCAGCAGCTTAGTTGTGGGTCTGGGATCAAACTATGGCTACACCTTC. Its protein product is CASSLVVGLGSNYGYTF.

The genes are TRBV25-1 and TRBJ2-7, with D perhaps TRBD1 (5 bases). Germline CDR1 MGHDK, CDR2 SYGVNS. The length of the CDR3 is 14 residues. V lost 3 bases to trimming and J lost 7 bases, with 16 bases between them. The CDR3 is CASSDHRRYREQYF. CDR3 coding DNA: TGTGCCAGCAGTGACCACCGCCGCTACAGGGAGCAGTACTTC.

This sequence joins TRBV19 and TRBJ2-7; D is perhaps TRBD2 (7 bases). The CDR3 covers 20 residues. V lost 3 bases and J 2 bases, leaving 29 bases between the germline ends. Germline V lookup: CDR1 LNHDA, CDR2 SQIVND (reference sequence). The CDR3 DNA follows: TGTGCCAGTAGTATGAGGTACAGGGCGATGGCAAAGGGAGGGACCTACGAGCAGTACTTC. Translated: CASSMRYRAMAKGGTYEQYF.

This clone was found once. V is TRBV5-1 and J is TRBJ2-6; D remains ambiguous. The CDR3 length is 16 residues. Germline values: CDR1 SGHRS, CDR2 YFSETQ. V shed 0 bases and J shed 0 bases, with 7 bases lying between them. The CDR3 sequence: CASSLGENSGANVLTF. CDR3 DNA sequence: TGCGCCAGCAGCTTGGGTGAGAACTCTGGGGCCAACGTCCTGACTTTC.

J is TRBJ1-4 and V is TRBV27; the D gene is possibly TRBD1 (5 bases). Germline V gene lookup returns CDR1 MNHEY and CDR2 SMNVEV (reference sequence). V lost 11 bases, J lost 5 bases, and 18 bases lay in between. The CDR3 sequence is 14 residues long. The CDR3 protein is CAADCGGKNEKLFF. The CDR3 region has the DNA TGTGCCGCCGACTGTGGGGGAAAAAATGAAAAACTGTTTTTT. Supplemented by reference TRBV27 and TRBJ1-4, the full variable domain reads EAQVTQNPRYLITVTGKKLTVTCSQNMNHEYMSWYRQDPGLGLRQIYYSMNVEVTDKGDVPEGYKVSRKEKRNFPLILESPSPNQTSLYFCAADCGGKNEKLFFGSGTQLSVL.

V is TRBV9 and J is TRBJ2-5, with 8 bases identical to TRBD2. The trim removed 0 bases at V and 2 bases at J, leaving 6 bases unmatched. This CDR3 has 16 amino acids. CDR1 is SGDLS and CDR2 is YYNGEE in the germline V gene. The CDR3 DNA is TGTGCCAGCAGCGTAGCCGGGAGGGGGTCTCAAGAGACCCAGTACTTC. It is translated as CASSVAGRGSQETQYF.

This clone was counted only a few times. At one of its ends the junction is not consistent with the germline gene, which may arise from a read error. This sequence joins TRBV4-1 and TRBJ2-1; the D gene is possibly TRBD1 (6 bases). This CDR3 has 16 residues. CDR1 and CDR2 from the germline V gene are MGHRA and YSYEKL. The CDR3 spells CASSQGPQGSFNEQFF. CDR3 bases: TGCGCCAGCAGCCAAGGTCCCCAGGGGTCCTTCAATGAGCAGTTCTTC.

CDR3 in amino acids: CASRGQGSNYGYTF. CDR3 DNA sequence: TGCGCCAGCAGGGGACAGGGCTCTAACTATGGCTACACCTTC. The chain couples TRBV5-1 to TRBJ1-2; the match to TRBD1 covers 9 bases. Germline V gene data show CDR1 as SGHRS and CDR2 as YFSETQ. V dropped 5 bases and J dropped 0; count of bases not matched to a gene: 2. There are 14 residues in the CDR3.

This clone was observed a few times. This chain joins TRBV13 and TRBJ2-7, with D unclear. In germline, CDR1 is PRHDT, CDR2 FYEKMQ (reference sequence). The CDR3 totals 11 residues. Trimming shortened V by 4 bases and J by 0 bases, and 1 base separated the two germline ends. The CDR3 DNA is TGTGCCAGCAGCTACTCCTACGAGCAGTACTTC. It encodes CASSYSYEQYF.

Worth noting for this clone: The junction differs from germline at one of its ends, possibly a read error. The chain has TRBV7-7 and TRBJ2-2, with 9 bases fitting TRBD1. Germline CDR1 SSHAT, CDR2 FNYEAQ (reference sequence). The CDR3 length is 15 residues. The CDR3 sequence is CASSLSGTGTGELFF. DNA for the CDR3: TGTGCTAGCAGCTTGTCAGGGACAGGGACCGGGGAGCTGTTTTTT.

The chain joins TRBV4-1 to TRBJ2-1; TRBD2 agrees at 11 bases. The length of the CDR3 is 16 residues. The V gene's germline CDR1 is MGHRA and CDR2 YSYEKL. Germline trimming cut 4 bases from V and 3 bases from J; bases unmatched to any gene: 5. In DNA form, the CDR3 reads TGCGCCAGCAGCCCAACTACTAGCGGGAGCTACAATGAGCAGTTCTTC. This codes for CASSPTTSGSYNEQFF.

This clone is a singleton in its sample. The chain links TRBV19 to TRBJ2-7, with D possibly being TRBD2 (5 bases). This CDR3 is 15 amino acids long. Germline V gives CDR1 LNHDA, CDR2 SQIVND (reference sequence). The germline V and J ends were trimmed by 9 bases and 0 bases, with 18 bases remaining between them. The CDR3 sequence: CASTRSGTPSYEQYF. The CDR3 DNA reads TGTGCCAGCACCCGGTCGGGAACTCCCTCCTACGAGCAGTACTTC.

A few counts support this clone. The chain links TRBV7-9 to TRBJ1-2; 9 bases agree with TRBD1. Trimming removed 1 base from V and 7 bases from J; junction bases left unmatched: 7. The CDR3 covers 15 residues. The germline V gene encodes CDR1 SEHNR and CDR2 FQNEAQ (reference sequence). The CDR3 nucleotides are TGTGCCAGCAGCTTAGAGGACAGGGGAAGACGTGGCTACACCTTC. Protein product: CASSLEDRGRRGYTF.

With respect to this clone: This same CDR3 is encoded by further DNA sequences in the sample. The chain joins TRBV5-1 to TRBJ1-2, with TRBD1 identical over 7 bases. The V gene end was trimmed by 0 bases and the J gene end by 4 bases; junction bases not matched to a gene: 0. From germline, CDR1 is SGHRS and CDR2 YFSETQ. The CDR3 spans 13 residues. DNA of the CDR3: TGCGCCAGCAGCTTGGGGACAGGCTATGGCTACACCTTC. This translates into CASSLGTGYGYTF.

This CDR3 reads CASLTLAGRWGQETQYF. The CDR3 region has the DNA TGTGCCAGCTTGACACTAGCGGGGCGATGGGGCCAAGAGACCCAGTACTTC. J is TRBJ2-5 and V is TRBV2; 10 bases match TRBD2. CDR1 is SNHLY, CDR2 FYNNEI, per germline. The CDR3 runs 17 residues. The junction had 13 bases not matched to a gene; V was cut back by 8 bases and J by 1 base.

Written as DNA, the CDR3 is TGTGCCAGTAGTAGAGACGCGGCTGGGGCCAACGTCCTGACTTTC. It yields the protein CASSRDAAGANVLTF. J is TRBJ2-6 and V is TRBV19; no reliable D call. The CDR3 runs to 15 residues. The ends were cut back, 4 bases at V and 2 bases at J, with 9 bases in the middle. The germline V gene has CDR1 LNHDA and CDR2 SQIVND (reference sequence).

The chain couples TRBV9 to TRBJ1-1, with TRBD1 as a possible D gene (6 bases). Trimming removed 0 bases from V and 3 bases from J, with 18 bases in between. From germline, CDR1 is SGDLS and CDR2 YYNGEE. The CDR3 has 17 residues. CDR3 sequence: CASSVGGRGLGDTEAFF. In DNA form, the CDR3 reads TGTGCCAGCAGCGTAGGGGGCAGGGGTTTAGGAGACACTGAAGCTTTCTTT.

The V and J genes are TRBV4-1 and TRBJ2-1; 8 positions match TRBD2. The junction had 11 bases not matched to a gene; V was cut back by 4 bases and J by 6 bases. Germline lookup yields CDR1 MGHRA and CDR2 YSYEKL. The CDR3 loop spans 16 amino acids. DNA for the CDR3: TGCGCCAGCAGCCCGGGGCGGGGGGCCCAAATCAATGAGCAGTTCTTC. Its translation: CASSPGRGAQINEQFF.